The clone carrying this TCR beta chain was recorded only once. CDR1 is SGDLS and CDR2 is YYNGEE in the germline V gene. The CDR3 runs to 16 residues. The ends lost 4 bases at V and 5 bases at J; junction bases unmatched: 11. The data were taken from a study of CD8+ T cells in alopecia areata. RNA, once extracted, was reverse transcribed into cDNA for use as the sequencing template. Libraries were prepared by immunoSEQ multiplex PCR; TCRdb keeps only in-frame clonotypes and omits some of them. The table lists about 100,000 clones, under 60% of them singletons, with roughly 25% in the top ten. V usage is TRBV9 and J usage is TRBJ1-1; TRBD1 matches 10 bases. The TCR comes from a human donor with alopecia areata. The sample was NKG2D-low CD8+ T cells sorted from blood. CDR3 DNA: TGTGCCAGCAGCACCATTAGACAGGGGGCTCGGACTGAAGCTTTCTTT. The encoded protein is CASSTIRQGARTEAFF.